One sample yielded the 25 T cell receptor beta chains listed below, sequenced in a study of control samples from healthy donors and cancer patients (dated by TCRdb to about 2020). To prepare the library, the immunoSEQ multiplex PCR assay was applied. TCRdb carries this immuneACCESS record with in-frame sequences only. Its versions omit some clonotypes, under half of them owing to an unresolved V gene in the studies checked, with the rest unexplained. Within this sample are around 180,000 clones, with about nine tenths of them counted one time only. The ten largest clones add up to around 2% of the sample. The sample consisted of blood. Receptor source: a woman in her thirties or forties in good health.

The chain combines TRBV19 with TRBJ2-7, with 7 bases aligning to TRBD1. Germline-derived CDR1 and CDR2 are LNHDA and SQIVND (reference sequence). V lost 0 bases and J lost 4; bases outside the gene matches: 3. This CDR3 has 14 amino acids. The CDR3 sequence: CASSIDNRGYEQYF. The CDR3 nucleotides are TGTGCCAGTAGTATAGATAACAGGGGATACGAGCAGTACTTC.

V usage is TRBV3-1 (or the pseudogene TRBV3-2) and J usage is TRBJ2-5; the D gene is possibly TRBD1 (5 bases). V dropped 4 bases and J dropped 5 bases, with 17 bases sitting between them. Germline CDR1 is LGHDT and CDR2 is YNNKEL (reference sequence). CDR3 length: 15 amino acids. As DNA, the CDR3 is TGTGCCAGCAGCCCTAGTACTGGGGCCCGGGAGACCCAGTACTTC. Translating gives CASSPSTGARETQYF.

The J gene is TRBJ2-3, the V gene TRBV6-6; TRBD2 matches at 8 bases. The CDR3 is 15 residues long. The germline V gene has CDR1 MNHNY and CDR2 SVGAGI (reference sequence). V was clipped by 3 bases and J by 4 bases; unmatched bases: 6. The DNA for the CDR3 is TGTGCCAGCAGTTATGCGGGGGGCCGCGCAGATACGCAGTATTTT. It specifies CASSYAGGRADTQYF.

The J gene is TRBJ1-3, the V gene TRBV13; tentative D call: TRBD1 (5 bases). The CDR3 totals 15 residues. Looked up from germline, CDR1 is PRHDT and CDR2 is FYEKMQ (reference sequence). V was trimmed by 2 bases and J by 0 bases, leaving 8 bases between them. The CDR3 loop reads CASSLYDSSGNTIYF. The CDR3 DNA reads TGTGCCAGCAGCTTATACGACAGCTCTGGAAACACCATATATTTT.

The rearrangement joins TRBV5-1 to TRBJ2-5; D is perhaps TRBD1 (5 bases). Trimming stripped 5 bases from V and 0 bases from J, with 11 bases between. Per the germline V gene, CDR1 is SGHRS and CDR2 is YFSETQ. This CDR3 has 14 amino acids. The CDR3: CASSQQVYQETQYF. The DNA for the CDR3 is TGCGCCAGCAGTCAACAGGTTTACCAAGAGACCCAGTACTTC.

The chain combines TRBV6-5 with TRBJ1-1; no firm D call. CDR1 is MNHEY, CDR2 SVGAGI, per germline. V was cut by 6 bases and J by 3 bases, with 8 bases left in between. CDR3 length: 12 amino acids. The CDR3 reads CASSHGDTEAFF. The CDR3 nucleotides read TGTGCCAGCAGCCACGGGGACACTGAAGCTTTCTTT.

This chain links TRBV7-8 with TRBJ1-1; TRBD1 matches 7 bases. With V trimmed by 5 bases and J by 1 base, 10 bases remained unmatched. Looked up from germline, CDR1 is SGHVS and CDR2 is FQNEAQ. The CDR3 has 16 residues. CDR3 coding DNA: TGTGCCAGCAGCCCAAAAGGGGGCTCTGGGAACACTGAAGCTTTCTTT. It translates to CASSPKGGSGNTEAFF.

The chain is built from TRBV9 and TRBJ1-2; D is undetermined. CDR1 and CDR2 from the germline V gene are SGDLS and YYNGEE. CDR3 length: 14 amino acids. Deletions cut 0 bases from V and 2 bases from J, with 8 bases between. The CDR3 region has the DNA TGTGCCAGCAGCGTAGGCGCGGGGAACTATGGCTACACCTTC. It translates to CASSVGAGNYGYTF.

The chain carries TRBV13 and TRBJ2-1; a possible D gene is TRBD2 (6 bases). Looked up from germline, CDR1 is PRHDT and CDR2 is FYEKMQ (reference sequence). The CDR3 has 18 residues. V was clipped by 2 bases and J by 3 bases, with 20 bases between them. The CDR3 region is CASSLSVLTGDHYNEQFF. The CDR3 DNA is TGTGCCAGCAGCTTAAGCGTACTGACGGGGGACCACTACAATGAGCAGTTCTTC. Based on the CDR3 plus reference TRBV13 and TRBJ2-1, the full variable domain is AAGVIQSPRHLIKEKRETATLKCYPIPRHDTVYWYQQGPGQDPQFLISFYEKMQSDKGSIPDRFSAQQFSDYHSELNMSSLELGDSALYFCASSLSVLTGDHYNEQFFGPGTRLTVL.

The CDR3 is CASSLAPSVRSTDTQYF. In DNA form, the CDR3 reads TGTGCCAGCAGCTTAGCCCCTAGCGTCAGAAGCACAGATACGCAGTATTTT. The chain couples TRBV7-2 to TRBJ2-3; D is perhaps TRBD2 (6 bases). The CDR3 runs 17 residues. The germline V gene has CDR1 SGHTA and CDR2 FQGNSA. V lost 0 bases to trimming and J lost 0 bases, with 13 bases between them.

The chain has TRBV10-3 and TRBJ2-3; 12 positions match TRBD2. The CDR3 runs to 16 residues. V dropped 5 bases and J dropped 0; count of bases not matched to a gene: 3. The V gene's germline CDR1 is ENHRY and CDR2 SYGVKD. CDR3 loop: CAISLGLAGSTDTQYF. CDR3 DNA sequence: TGTGCCATCAGTCTAGGACTAGCGGGGAGCACAGATACGCAGTATTTT.

This clone was seen only once. This rearrangement joins TRBV27 to TRBJ2-5, with D tentatively TRBD1 (6 bases). The CDR3 runs to 13 residues. Trimming took off 1 base at V and 5 bases at J, with 8 bases between the two ends. Germline CDR1 is MNHEY and CDR2 is SMNVEV (reference sequence). The CDR3 DNA follows: TGTGCCAGCAGTTTATGGCAGGGGGAGACCCAGTACTTC. Protein: CASSLWQGETQYF.

This clone has just a few counts. The chain recombines TRBV19 with TRBJ1-5, with a possible D match to TRBD1 (5 bases). Germline V lookup: CDR1 LNHDA, CDR2 SQIVND (reference sequence). The V gene lost 3 bases and the J gene lost 6 bases, with 12 bases spanning the gap. This CDR3 is 14 amino acids long. The CDR3 protein is CASSMVGDSQPQHF. Here the CDR3 DNA reads TGTGCCAGTAGTATGGTTGGTGACAGTCAGCCCCAGCATTTT.

DNA for the CDR3: TGTGCCAGCAGCTTAGCCAGGGAAACTGGCTACACCTTC. Its translation: CASSLARETGYTF. The genes are TRBV7-8 and TRBJ1-2; possibly TRBD1 for D (5 bases). The germline V and J ends were trimmed by 0 bases and 7 bases, with 9 bases remaining between them. Germline V gene data show CDR1 as SGHVS and CDR2 as FQNEAQ. This CDR3 comprises 13 residues. The variable domain in full, completed from reference TRBV7-8 and TRBJ1-2, reads GAGVSQSPRYKVAKRGQDVALRCDPISGHVSLFWYQQALGQGPEFLTYFQNEAQLDKSGLPSDRFFAERPEGSVSTLKIQRTQQEDSAVYLCASSLARETGYTFGSGTRLTVV.

J is TRBJ1-4 and V is TRBV5-1; tentative D call: TRBD1 (6 bases). V dropped 0 bases and J dropped 0 bases, with 9 bases sitting between them. Germline V gene data show CDR1 as SGHRS and CDR2 as YFSETQ. This CDR3 region has 16 residues. CDR3 in amino acids: CASSLGGGSTNEKLFF. The CDR3, as DNA: TGCGCCAGCAGCTTGGGTGGGGGCTCAACTAATGAAAAACTGTTTTTT.

This rearrangement joins TRBV6-6 to TRBJ1-6; 9 bases are shared with TRBD1. There are 14 residues in the CDR3. CDR1 is MNHNY and CDR2 is SVGAGI in the germline V gene (reference sequence). Trimming removed 7 bases from V and 9 bases from J; junction bases left unmatched: 7. The CDR3 bases are TGTGCCAGCAATCTGGGGACAGGGAGTTCACCCCTCCACTTT. The encoded protein is CASNLGTGSSPLHF.

This clone is a singleton in its sample. The chain links TRBV6-2 or TRBV6-3 to TRBJ2-5; 14 bases match TRBD2. This CDR3 comprises 15 residues. Trimming took 4 bases from V and 5 from J; bases not matched to a gene: 3. Germline-derived CDR1 and CDR2 are MNHEY and SVGEGT. CDR3 DNA: TGTGCCAGCAGTTTTCGACTAGCGGGGGGGGAGACCCAGTACTTC. Translation: CASSFRLAGGETQYF.

This chain connects TRBV4-1 to TRBJ1-5, with D unresolved. The CDR3 is 15 residues long. Germline lookup yields CDR1 MGHRA and CDR2 YSYEKL. V shed 1 base and J shed 3 bases, with 10 bases lying between them. The CDR3 DNA sequence: TGCGCCAGCAGCCAAGGTATAGACTTCAATCAGCCCCAGCATTTT. This sequence encodes CASSQGIDFNQPQHF.

This clone was found a few times. This chain connects TRBV25-1 to TRBJ1-2; TRBD1 matches 7 bases. The V gene's germline CDR1 is MGHDK and CDR2 SYGVNS. V lost 5 bases and J lost 3; bases outside the gene matches: 12. CDR3 length: 16 residues. The CDR3 DNA reads TGTGCCAGCAGTTATGACCAAGAAGGGGGCGACTATGGCTACACCTTC. This codes for CASSYDQEGGDYGYTF.

The CDR3 loop reads CASSPRETGAEGQYF. The CDR3 DNA follows: TGTGCCAGCAGCCCGCGAGAGACCGGGGCCGAGGGGCAGTACTTC. The gene calls are TRBV7-9 and TRBJ2-7; D tentatively fits TRBD1 or TRBD2 (5 bases each). CDR3 length equals 15 residues. Germline V gene data show CDR1 as SEHNR and CDR2 as FQNEAQ (reference sequence). The V and J ends lost 5 bases and 9 bases respectively, with 23 bases between them.

V usage is TRBV18 and J usage is TRBJ1-2, with 9 bases that match TRBD1. Germline CDR1 and CDR2: KGHSH and LQKENI. The CDR3 sequence is 14 residues long. J was trimmed by 3 bases and V by 8 bases; bases with no gene match: 7. The CDR3 coding sequence is TGTGCCAGCACGCAAACAGGGGGCGACTATGGCTACACCTTC. Translation gives CASTQTGGDYGYTF.

This clone has more than one count but fewer than ten. The chain couples TRBV5-6 to TRBJ2-7; 12 bases are a match to TRBD1. CDR1 and CDR2 from the germline V gene are SGHDT and YYEEEE. Losses at the gene ends were 2 bases for V and 6 bases for J; bases not matched to a gene: 9. This CDR3 is 16 amino acids long. This chain's CDR3 is CASSFNLGQGAREQYF. CDR3 bases: TGTGCCAGCAGCTTTAATCTGGGACAGGGGGCACGCGAGCAGTACTTC.

This chain connects TRBV27 to TRBJ2-7, with 9 bases identical to TRBD2. V lost 6 bases to trimming and J lost 5 bases; unmatched junction nucleotides: 11. The CDR3 sequence is 15 residues long. The germline V gene has CDR1 MNHEY and CDR2 SMNVEV (reference sequence). The CDR3 reads CASSPWAGGEDEQYF. The CDR3, as DNA: TGTGCCAGCAGCCCTTGGGCGGGGGGGGAGGACGAGCAGTACTTC.

This chain joins TRBV7-8 and TRBJ1-3, with D hard to call. V was trimmed by 5 bases and J by 4 bases, leaving 9 bases between them. Per the germline V gene, CDR1 is SGHVS and CDR2 is FQNEAQ. CDR3 length: 13 residues. This CDR3 reads CASSAAYGNTIYF. In nucleotides, the CDR3 is TGTGCCAGCAGCGCGGCCTACGGAAACACCATATATTTT.

This rearrangement joins TRBV7-9 to TRBJ2-7; a possible D gene is TRBD2 (5 bases). Deletions cut 4 bases from V and 3 bases from J, with 10 bases between. This CDR3 comprises 13 residues. CDR1 SEHNR and CDR2 FQNEAQ come from the germline V gene (reference sequence). In nucleotides, the CDR3 is TGTGCCAGCAGCTCCCGGGAACACTACGAGCAGTACTTC. It codes for CASSSREHYEQYF.